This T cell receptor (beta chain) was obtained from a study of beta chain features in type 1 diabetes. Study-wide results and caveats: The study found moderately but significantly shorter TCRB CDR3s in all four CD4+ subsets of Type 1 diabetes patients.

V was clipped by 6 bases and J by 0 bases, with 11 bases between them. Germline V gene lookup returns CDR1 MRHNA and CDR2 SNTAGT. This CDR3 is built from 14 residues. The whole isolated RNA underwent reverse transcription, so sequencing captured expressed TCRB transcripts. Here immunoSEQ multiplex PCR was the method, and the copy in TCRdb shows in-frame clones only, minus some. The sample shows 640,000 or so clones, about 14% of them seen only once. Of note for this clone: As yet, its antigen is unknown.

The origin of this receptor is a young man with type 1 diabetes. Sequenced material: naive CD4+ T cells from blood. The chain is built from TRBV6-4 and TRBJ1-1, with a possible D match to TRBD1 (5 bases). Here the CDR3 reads CASSYDSMNTEAFF. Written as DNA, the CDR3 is TGTGCCAGCAGCTATGACAGCATGAACACTGAAGCTTTCTTT.